The 2 T cell receptor beta chains below were found in one sample sequenced in a study of graft-versus-host responses after intestinal transplantation. Clones were sequenced by immunoSEQ multiplex PCR, and TCRdb holds only the in-frame ones, with some missing. Here the sample spans under 100,000 clones, 80% to 95% being singletons. Sample: PBMCs, taken 450 to 460 days after intestinal transplant. The source is a human patient who received an intestinal transplant, so some T cells may come from the graft donor.

This chain connects TRBV2 to TRBJ2-3; D not certain. The V gene's germline CDR1 is SNHLY and CDR2 FYNNEI. This CDR3 spans 14 amino acids. V was cut by 5 bases and J by 0 bases, with 9 bases left in between. CDR3 residues: CASSIFKSTDTQYF. Here the CDR3 DNA reads TGTGCCAGCAGTATCTTCAAGAGCACAGATACGCAGTATTTT.

V and J are TRBV19 and TRBJ1-5, with 7 bases fitting TRBD1. V shed 1 base and J 0 bases; nucleotides not matched to a gene: 6. Looked up from germline, CDR1 is LNHDA and CDR2 is SQIVND (reference sequence). This CDR3 is built from 17 residues. CDR3: CASSIAPDRISNQPQHF. The CDR3 DNA reads as TGTGCCAGTAGTATAGCTCCGGACAGGATTAGCAATCAGCCCCAGCATTTT.